The present T cell receptor beta chain was sequenced within a study of cytomegalovirus exposure and HLA in healthy donors. The CDR3 has 13 residues. V shed 5 bases and J 3 bases; nucleotides not matched to a gene: 3. The germline CDR1 and CDR2 sequences are MNHEY and SVGAGI. General study findings and limits: A later analysis reportedly found that, within productive TCRs, an Asian-associated ancestry cluster had fewer N-insertions than the mean observed across the approximately 670 donors.

On this clone itself: Its antigen is undetermined.

PCR was performed using 60 Vbeta and 13 Jbeta primers. This table comes from immunoSEQ multiplex PCR, and its TCRdb copy is limited to in-frame clones, with some not included. The profile shows about 130,000 clones, more than 80% of them singletons. The sample consisted of PBMCs. The receptor was isolated from a woman aged 40 to 50 in good health and CMV-seropositive. The chain has TRBV6-5 and TRBJ2-7; 8 nucleotides align to TRBD1. DNA of the CDR3: TGTGCCAGCAGTATTACAGGGGGCTACGAGCAGTACTTC. As protein: CASSITGGYEQYF.